A single sample is the source of the 30 T cell receptor beta chains below, sequenced in a study of CD8 T cells in ankylosing spondylitis. Each CDR3 protein is one row after TCRdb ran MiXCR on the 5' RACE reads. Of around 330,000 distinct CDR3 sequences listed, roughly 10% are singletons. Sequenced material: blood, either unsorted or a sorted T cell fraction (not recorded which). These receptors all come from a female donor with ankylosing spondylitis or in good health (not recorded which).

This clonotype was counted at least ten times. The V and J genes are TRBV5-1 and TRBJ1-5; 7 bases are shared with TRBD1. Unmatched junction bases numbered 10, after V lost 9 bases and J lost 4 bases. In germline, CDR1 is SGHRS, CDR2 YFSETQ. This CDR3 is 14 amino acids long. This chain's CDR3 is CANHRDSGNQPQHF. The CDR3 nucleotides are TGCGCCAATCACCGGGACAGCGGAAATCAGCCCCAGCATTTT.

The chain links TRBV27 to TRBJ1-2; 11 positions agree with TRBD1. The CDR3 has 14 residues. Trimming cost V 7 bases and J 4 bases; bases outside gene matches: 5. Per the germline V gene, CDR1 is MNHEY and CDR2 is SMNVEV (reference sequence). CDR3 DNA sequence: TGTGCCAGCACCAGGACAGGGGGCTTCTATGGCTACACCTTC. It is translated as CASTRTGGFYGYTF.

This clonotype was picked up many times. This chain connects TRBV7-6 to TRBJ2-1, with TRBD2 as a possible D gene (6 bases). V shed 5 bases and J shed 1 base, with 12 bases lying between them. Per the germline V gene, CDR1 is SGHVS and CDR2 is FNYEAQ. The CDR3 has 15 amino acids. The CDR3 spells CASSPTGDSYNEQFF. The CDR3 DNA sequence: TGTGCCAGCAGCCCCACGGGGGATTCCTACAATGAGCAGTTCTTC.

At least ten counts were recorded for this clonotype. The V and J genes are TRBV29-1 and TRBJ1-4; no clear D gene. Germline values: CDR1 SQVTM, CDR2 ANQGSEA. Trimming left V 5 bases short and J 3 bases short, with 10 bases between. This CDR3 is 13 amino acids long. The CDR3 bases are TGCAGCGTTCGGGGTGGGGCTAATGAAAAACTGTTTTTT. Translating it yields CSVRGGANEKLFF.

This clonotype has at least ten counts. The gene calls are TRBV27 and TRBJ2-2; D ambiguous. Germline V lookup: CDR1 MNHEY, CDR2 SMNVEV (reference sequence). With 3 bases removed from V and 4 bases from J, the gap between germline ends came to 12 bases. CDR3 size: 15 residues. The CDR3, as DNA: TGTGCCAGCAGTTTCGGGCCCAGTTTCACCGGGGAGCTGTTTTTT. It codes for CASSFGPSFTGELFF.

V usage is TRBV5-1 and J usage is TRBJ1-6; TRBD1 is a possible D gene (6 bases). The CDR3 covers 14 residues. V shed 5 bases and J shed 7 bases, with 13 bases lying between them. CDR1 SGHRS and CDR2 YFSETQ come from the germline V gene. DNA of the CDR3: TGCGCCAGCAGGCCAGGGGCAATGAATTCACCCCTCCACTTT. As protein: CASRPGAMNSPLHF.

There are a few counts of this clonotype. The chain combines TRBV7-2 with TRBJ1-1; no clear D gene. V lost 1 base to trimming and J lost 8 bases, with 8 bases between them. The CDR3 consists of 12 residues. The V gene's germline CDR1 is SGHTA and CDR2 FQGNSA. CDR3 DNA: TGTGCCAGCAGCTTAGAGGTCGGGGAAGCTTTCTTT. This encodes CASSLEVGEAFF.

At least ten counts were recorded for this clonotype. This chain uses TRBV27 with TRBJ2-7; 7 bases line up with TRBD2. The CDR3 covers 14 residues. With V trimmed by 3 bases and J by 4 bases, 6 bases remained unmatched. Germline V gene sequence: CDR1 MNHEY, CDR2 SMNVEV (reference sequence). The CDR3 is CASSFGGVFYEQYF. DNA for the CDR3: TGTGCCAGCAGTTTTGGGGGGGTCTTTTACGAGCAGTACTTC.

This chain links TRBV20-1 with TRBJ2-5; 10 nucleotides align to TRBD2. The V gene end was trimmed by 5 bases and the J gene end by 5 bases; junction bases not matched to a gene: 11. Germline V lookup: CDR1 DFQATT, CDR2 SNEGSKA (reference sequence). This CDR3 region has 15 residues. The CDR3 sequence is CSAGDLLAGAETQYF. In nucleotides, the CDR3 is TGCAGTGCTGGTGACCTCCTAGCGGGAGCCGAGACCCAGTACTTC.

This clonotype was recorded a few times. This rearrangement joins TRBV7-2 to TRBJ2-1; D may be TRBD1 or TRBD2 (5 bases each). Germline assignment: CDR1 SGHTA and CDR2 FQGNSA. The CDR3 length is 16 residues. Trimming removed 1 base at V and 6 bases at J, with 16 bases between. Written as DNA, the CDR3 is TGTGCCAGCAGCTTAGGGACGGGAAGGGGCCTCAATGAGCAGTTCTTC. It translates to CASSLGTGRGLNEQFF. Drawing the rest from reference TRBV7-2 and TRBJ2-1, the complete variable domain is GAGVSQSPSNKVTEKGKDVELRCDPISGHTALYWYRQSLGQGLEFLIYFQGNSAPDKSGLPSDRFSAERTGGSVSTLTIQRTQQEDSAVYLCASSLGTGRGLNEQFFGPGTRLTVL.

This clonotype occurred many times. The V gene is TRBV20-1, the J gene TRBJ2-1, with D perhaps matching TRBD1 or TRBD2 (5 bases each). This CDR3 comprises 16 residues. CDR1 DFQATT and CDR2 SNEGSKA come from the germline V gene (reference sequence). V lost 0 bases and J lost 0, with 12 bases in between. The CDR3 coding sequence is TGCAGTGCTAGAGATTTGGGGGAGAGCTCCTACAATGAGCAGTTCTTC. Its translation is CSARDLGESSYNEQFF.

This clonotype occurred many times. The chain uses TRBV15 and TRBJ1-5, with a weak D call TRBD1 (6 bases). Germline CDR1 LNHNV, CDR2 YYDKDF (reference sequence). V lost 3 bases and J 1 base, leaving 7 bases between the germline ends. The CDR3 spans 14 residues. The CDR3 spells CATSRDSSNQPQHF. The DNA of the CDR3 is TGTGCCACCAGCAGGGACAGCAGCAATCAGCCCCAGCATTTT.

The genes are TRBV5-5 and TRBJ1-1; D is unclear. CDR3 length: 13 amino acids. The V end was cut by 0 bases, the J end by 2 bases, with 5 bases between. Germline V gives CDR1 SGHKS, CDR2 YYEKEE (reference sequence). CDR3 bases: TGTGCCAGCAGCTTGGCCTCCAACACTGAAGCTTTCTTT. Protein: CASSLASNTEAFF.

This clonotype has ten or more counts. The chain employs TRBV4-1 and TRBJ1-1, with unresolved D. Germline CDR1 reads MGHRA; CDR2 reads YSYEKL. V was pared by 0 bases and J by 5 bases, with 10 bases between. The CDR3 runs to 14 residues. The CDR3, as DNA: TGCGCCAGCAGCCAAGATCATGGTGTTACTGAAGCTTTCTTT. Its protein product is CASSQDHGVTEAFF.

This clonotype occurred a few times. This chain links TRBV28 with TRBJ2-7; possible D gene TRBD2, 8 bases. The V end was cut by 8 bases, the J end by 7 bases, with 15 bases between. The CDR3 is 12 residues long. Germline V gene data show CDR1 as MDHEN and CDR2 as SYDVKM. DNA for the CDR3: TGTGCCAGCCGGGAGGGGGCAAGGGAGCAGTACTTC. It specifies CASREGAREQYF.

This clonotype was observed a handful of times. A read error may be the cause here, since a much bigger clone is one base away. The chain links TRBV20-1 to TRBJ2-4; TRBD2 matches 8 bases. The CDR3 totals 14 residues. Germline-derived CDR1 and CDR2 are DFQATT and SNEGSKA (reference sequence). This chain's CDR3 is CSAREGLDLNIQSF. The CDR3 nucleotides are TGCAGTGCTAGAGAGGGACTAGACTTAAACATTCAGTCCTTC.

This clonotype was seen repeatedly, ten times or more. The genes are TRBV18 and TRBJ1-5; no reliable D call. The CDR3 runs 16 residues. V lost 0 bases and J lost 0, with 9 bases in between. CDR1 KGHSH and CDR2 LQKENI come from the germline V gene. In nucleotides, the CDR3 is TGTGCCAGCTCACCACCGGGAACATCTAGCAATCAGCCCCAGCATTTT. This gives the protein CASSPPGTSSNQPQHF.

The sample holds many counts of this clonotype. The gene calls are TRBV9 and TRBJ2-5; D uncertain. V lost 0 bases and J lost 3, with 12 bases in between. The germline V gene has CDR1 SGDLS and CDR2 YYNGEE. The CDR3 contains 15 residues. CDR3 amino acids: CASSVDQIEKETQYF. The CDR3 DNA follows: TGTGCCAGCAGCGTAGATCAGATAGAAAAAGAGACCCAGTACTTC.

This clonotype was recorded at least ten times. This chain links TRBV28 with TRBJ2-7, with 7 positions matching TRBD1. Germline V gene lookup returns CDR1 MDHEN and CDR2 SYDVKM. This CDR3 contains 16 residues. With 3 bases clipped from V and 3 bases from J, the junction kept 11 bases outside the gene matches. CDR3 nucleotides: TGTGCCAGCAGTTTCCTACTCCGGGACAGATACTACGAGCAGTACTTC. Translating gives CASSFLLRDRYYEQYF.

This clonotype was seen repeatedly, ten times or more. The chain uses TRBV20-1 and TRBJ2-7; the D is unclear. Germline CDR1 reads DFQATT; CDR2 reads SNEGSKA (reference sequence). There are 15 residues in the CDR3. V was trimmed by 0 bases and J by 4 bases, leaving 16 bases between them. CDR3 protein: CSARDLGRSNYEQYF. CDR3 nucleotides: TGCAGTGCTAGAGATCTCGGGCGATCCAATTACGAGCAGTACTTC.

The table lists this clonotype with many counts. The V gene is TRBV24-1, the J gene TRBJ2-1; D perhaps matches TRBD1 (5 bases). The CDR3 has 15 amino acids. Germline V gene data show CDR1 as KGHDR and CDR2 as SFDVKD. Between the trimmed V and J ends, which lost 1 base and 8 bases, there was a span of 14 bases. The CDR3 sequence is CATSDFRQSYDEQFF. The CDR3 DNA follows: TGTGCCACCAGTGATTTTCGACAGAGTTACGATGAGCAGTTCTTC.

This clonotype has at least ten counts. This chain links TRBV20-1 with TRBJ2-7; TRBD1 matches 10 bases. The V segment lost 0 bases and the J segment 5 bases; nucleotides outside the gene matches: 7. The V gene's germline CDR1 is DFQATT and CDR2 SNEGSKA (reference sequence). This CDR3 contains 15 residues. CDR3 nucleotide sequence: TGCAGTGCTAGAGATTTGGGGACAGGGGCCCACGAGCAGTACTTC. It encodes CSARDLGTGAHEQYF.

Only a few counts were recorded for this clonotype. The chain is built from TRBV12-3 or TRBV12-4 and TRBJ2-1, with D perhaps being TRBD1 or TRBD2 (7 bases each). The length of the CDR3 is 19 residues. V was cut by 3 bases and J by 4 bases, with 25 bases left in between. The CDR3 protein is CASSFNSGGGSWVYNEQFF. The CDR3, as DNA: TGTGCCAGCAGTTTTAACTCAGGGGGAGGGAGCTGGGTTTACAATGAGCAGTTCTTC.

The chain joins TRBV7-9 to TRBJ2-7; D is unresolved. Looked up from germline, CDR1 is SEHNR and CDR2 is FQNEAQ (reference sequence). Between the trimmed V and J ends, which lost 1 base and 4 bases, there was a span of 11 bases. The CDR3 has 14 residues. The CDR3, as DNA: TGTGCCAGCAGCTTAGGTGGGGTTTGGTACGAGCAGTACTTC. This encodes CASSLGGVWYEQYF.

This clonotype was found many times. V gene TRBV28 combines with J gene TRBJ1-6, with D perhaps TRBD1 (5 bases). This CDR3 comprises 15 residues. V shed 2 bases and J shed 6 bases, with 11 bases lying between them. The germline gives CDR1 MDHEN, CDR2 SYDVKM. The CDR3 is CASSLEGKGNSPLHF. The CDR3 DNA is TGTGCCAGCAGTTTAGAGGGGAAGGGTAATTCACCCCTCCACTTT.

The sample holds many counts of this clonotype. The chain uses TRBV27 and TRBJ1-5; 8 positions agree with TRBD1. This CDR3 is built from 14 residues. CDR1 and CDR2 from the germline V gene are MNHEY and SMNVEV (reference sequence). V dropped 2 bases and J dropped 5; count of bases not matched to a gene: 2. The CDR3 DNA follows: TGTGCCAGCAGTTTACAGGGGGCGGATCAGCCCCAGCATTTT. Translation gives CASSLQGADQPQHF.

Many counts were recorded for this clonotype. This chain links TRBV20-1 with TRBJ1-5; no clear D gene. Germline V CDR1 and CDR2: DFQATT, SNEGSKA (reference sequence). This CDR3 is 16 amino acids long. The germline V and J ends were trimmed by 0 bases and 3 bases, with 15 bases remaining between them. The CDR3 loop is CSARDRLAGNNQPQHF. The CDR3 nucleotides read TGCAGTGCTAGAGATCGCCTAGCCGGAAACAATCAGCCCCAGCATTTT.

This clonotype has a count of ten or more. Here the CDR3 reads CSAPNPGLETDTQYF. As DNA, the CDR3 is TGCAGTGCCCCCAACCCGGGACTAGAAACAGATACGCAGTATTTT. The V call is TRBV20-1, the J call TRBJ2-3, with 8 bases that match TRBD2. The CDR3 length is 15 residues. Germline values: CDR1 DFQATT, CDR2 SNEGSKA (reference sequence). V was pared by 6 bases and J by 3 bases, with 11 bases of the junction left unmatched.

In this sample, this clonotype turned up many times. The rearrangement joins TRBV20-1 to TRBJ2-5; 10 nucleotides match TRBD2. CDR3 length: 15 amino acids. The V gene's germline CDR1 is DFQATT and CDR2 SNEGSKA (reference sequence). Trimming at V came to 4 bases and at J to 5 bases, leaving 10 bases not matched to a gene. The chain's CDR3 is CSATGRLAGAETQYF. In DNA form, the CDR3 reads TGCAGTGCTACCGGCCGGCTAGCGGGGGCTGAGACCCAGTACTTC.

The chain uses TRBV7-8 and TRBJ1-3, with 7 bases that match TRBD1. The CDR3 has 14 amino acids. CDR1 and CDR2 from the germline V gene are SGHVS and FQNEAQ. Trimming removed 5 bases from V and 2 bases from J; junction bases left unmatched: 3. The DNA for the CDR3 is TGTGCCAGCAGCCAACAGGGGACTGGAAACACCATATATTTT. Its translation is CASSQQGTGNTIYF.